This entry lists 25 T cell receptor beta chains sequenced from one sample in a study of T cells in Graves' hyperthyroidism and ophthalmopathy. Template material for amplifying TCR beta CDR3 regions consisted of RNA transcripts. A set of HTBI primers served as the primers for a first-round RT-PCR of the TCR CDR3. In TCRdb, the multiplex PCR reads were re-called with MiXCR into one record per CDR3 protein. The table lists 450,000 to 700,000 distinct CDR3 sequences, around 45% of them singletons. What was sequenced was peripheral blood or thyroid tissue (not recorded which). These receptors all stem from an adult woman with Graves' disease, either hyperthyroidism or ophthalmopathy (not recorded which).

Written as DNA, the CDR3 is TGTGCCAGCAGCTTACTCCCCGGGGTGATGAATGAAAAACTGTTTTTT. Protein sequence: CASSLLPGVMNEKLFF. This sequence joins TRBV7-2 and TRBJ1-4; unclear D gene. The CDR3 sequence is 16 residues long. Germline lookup yields CDR1 SGHTA and CDR2 FQGNSA. V was shortened by 2 bases and J by 5 bases, with 15 bases between the two germline ends.

The count of this clonotype is one. This chain uses TRBV2 with TRBJ1-6, with 8 bases matching TRBD1. J gave up 6 bases and V 6 bases, and 7 bases lay outside the gene matches. The CDR3 spans 15 residues. CDR1 is SNHLY, CDR2 FYNNEI, per germline. The chain's CDR3 is CASRDRATGNSPLHF. The CDR3 bases are TGTGCCAGCAGGGACAGGGCTACTGGTAATTCACCCCTCCACTTT.

In its sample, this clonotype was seen a few times. This chain joins TRBV9 and TRBJ1-2, with TRBD1 matching over 8 bases. With V trimmed by 3 bases and J by 4 bases, 2 bases remained unmatched. The length of the CDR3 is 13 residues. CDR1 is SGDLS and CDR2 is YYNGEE in the germline V gene. The chain's CDR3 is CASSGTGSYGYTF. The CDR3 DNA reads TGTGCCAGCAGCGGGACAGGGTCCTATGGCTACACCTTC.

To note about this clonotype: This may be a read error: a much more frequent sequence differs by one nucleotide. The chain uses TRBV12-3 or TRBV12-4 and TRBJ2-2; a possible D gene is TRBD2 (5 bases). V lost 2 bases, J lost 8 bases, and 15 bases lay in between. The CDR3 sequence is 15 residues long. CDR3 in amino acids: CASSLRPTRGGELFF. In DNA form, the CDR3 reads TGTGCCAGCAGTTTAAGACCGACTCGGGGTGGGGAGCTGTTTTTT.

As DNA, the CDR3 is TGTGCCAGCAGCCTACAGGGGAGGGTGGAAAAACTGTTTTTT. This sequence encodes CASSLQGRVEKLFF. The chain couples TRBV11-2 to TRBJ1-4; 7 nucleotides match TRBD1. This CDR3 spans 14 amino acids. CDR1 SGHAT and CDR2 FQNNGV come from the germline V gene. V dropped 5 bases and J dropped 8; count of bases not matched to a gene: 8. Based on the CDR3 plus reference TRBV11-2 and TRBJ1-4, the full variable domain is EAGVAQSPRYKIIEKRQSVAFWCNPISGHATLYWYQQILGQGPKLLIQFQNNGVVDDSQLPKDRFSAERLKGVDSTLKIQPAKLEDSAVYLCASSLQGRVEKLFFGSGTQLSVL.

The chain is built from TRBV9 and TRBJ2-1; TRBD2 aligns across 11 bases. The J segment lost 9 bases and the V segment lost 0 bases, leaving 2 bases of the junction unmatched. This CDR3 has 14 amino acids. Germline loops: CDR1 SGDLS, CDR2 YYNGEE. This CDR3 is CASSVGLAGGEQFF. CDR3 nucleotides: TGTGCCAGCAGCGTAGGCCTAGCGGGAGGTGAGCAGTTCTTC. The whole variable domain, remainder taken from reference TRBV9 and TRBJ2-1, is DSGVTQTPKHLITATGQRVTLRCSPRSGDLSVYWYQQSLDQGLQFLIQYYNGEERAKGNILERFSAQQFPDLHSELNLSSLELGDSALYFCASSVGLAGGEQFFGPGTRLTVL.

This clonotype showed up many times. The chain recombines TRBV4-2 with TRBJ1-6; D unclear. With 0 bases removed from V and 7 bases from J, the gap between germline ends came to 10 bases. Per the germline V gene, CDR1 is LGHNA and CDR2 is YNFKEQ. The CDR3 loop spans 15 amino acids. In DNA form, the CDR3 reads TGTGCCAGCAGCCAAGAGGGTCTTCCCAATTCACCCCTCCACTTT. This translates into CASSQEGLPNSPLHF.

This clonotype was seen ten or more times. The chain employs TRBV15 and TRBJ1-2; D uncertain. V lost 3 bases and J 4 bases, leaving 12 bases between the germline ends. Germline CDR1 and CDR2: LNHNV and YYDKDF (reference sequence). This CDR3 comprises 14 residues. CDR3 sequence (DNA): TGTGCCACCAGCAGGGACTTGGAGGGCTATGGCTACACCTTC. It yields the protein CATSRDLEGYGYTF.

This chain connects TRBV28 to TRBJ1-2; weak D call: TRBD1 (6 bases). Trimming took 4 bases from V and 8 from J, leaving 17 bases between them. This CDR3 comprises 14 residues. CDR1 and CDR2 from the germline V gene are MDHEN and SYDVKM. The chain's CDR3 is CASSYTGTLGGYTF. The CDR3 nucleotides are TGTGCCAGCAGTTATACAGGGACCCTCGGGGGCTACACCTTC.

J is TRBJ2-5 and V is TRBV2; D perhaps matches TRBD1 (6 bases). The CDR3 spans 13 residues. Germline values: CDR1 SNHLY, CDR2 FYNNEI. V gave up 6 bases and J gave up 9 bases, with 17 bases separating them. The CDR3 reads CASRLTGNQPQYF. DNA for the CDR3: TGTGCCAGCAGGCTAACAGGGAATCAGCCCCAGTACTTC.

In this sample, this clonotype turned up many times. This chain links TRBV12-3 or TRBV12-4 with TRBJ2-5; D possibly corresponds to TRBD2 (6 bases). Trimming shortened V by 3 bases and J by 4 bases, and 9 bases separated the two germline ends. This CDR3 spans 13 amino acids. The CDR3 nucleotides are TGTGCCAGCAGTTTTAACGGGGGAGAGACCCAGTACTTC. Protein: CASSFNGGETQYF.

There are many counts of this clonotype. The genes are TRBV15 and TRBJ1-4; D not certain. The germline V and J ends were trimmed by 0 bases and 8 bases, with 7 bases remaining between them. The CDR3 runs 13 residues. Germline CDR1 and CDR2: LNHNV and YYDKDF (reference sequence). This CDR3 reads CATSRDPGEKLFF. CDR3 in DNA: TGTGCCACCAGCAGAGATCCCGGAGAAAAACTGTTTTTT.

This clonotype was detected ten times or more. CDR3 sequence reads: CSAPETGLGAEQYF. DNA of the CDR3: TGCAGTGCTCCAGAAACGGGACTAGGGGCCGAGCAGTACTTC. The V call is TRBV20-1, the J call TRBJ2-7; 8 bases line up with TRBD2. The CDR3 runs to 14 residues. Germline lookup yields CDR1 DFQATT and CDR2 SNEGSKA (reference sequence). V trimming: 5 bases; J trimming: 6 bases; junction bases outside the gene matches: 12.

This clonotype was observed many times. The J gene is TRBJ2-5, the V gene TRBV12-3 or TRBV12-4; a weak D match, TRBD2 (6 bases). V was cut by 3 bases and J by 5 bases, with 10 bases left in between. CDR3 length equals 13 residues. The CDR3 protein is CASSFGLAETQYF. The CDR3 DNA is TGTGCCAGCAGTTTTGGGCTAGCGGAGACCCAGTACTTC.

This clonotype was seen repeatedly, ten times or more. V is TRBV12-3 or TRBV12-4 and J is TRBJ2-5; no clear D gene. The CDR3 covers 14 residues. V gave up 5 bases and J gave up 1 base, with 11 bases separating them. The CDR3 region is CASSRRKIQETQYF. CDR3 nucleotides: TGTGCCAGCAGTCGCCGGAAAATCCAAGAGACCCAGTACTTC.

This clonotype has a count of ten or more. The chain combines TRBV7-3 with TRBJ2-2, with D hard to call. This CDR3 is built from 13 residues. Germline assignment: CDR1 SGHTA and CDR2 FQGTGA. The V end lost 4 bases, the J end lost 7 bases, and 10 bases lay between the germline ends. CDR3: CASSSQRDGELFF. CDR3 DNA sequence: TGTGCCAGCAGCTCCCAAAGGGACGGGGAGCTGTTTTTT.

The chain combines TRBV7-9 with TRBJ1-6; D possibly corresponds to TRBD1 (6 bases). The CDR3 runs 15 residues. Germline V gives CDR1 SEHNR, CDR2 FQNEAQ (reference sequence). Between the trimmed V and J ends, which lost 6 bases and 8 bases, there was a span of 17 bases. CDR3 residues: CASRQGTRRDSPLHF. As DNA, the CDR3 is TGTGCCAGCAGGCAAGGGACACGAAGAGATTCACCCCTCCACTTT. The full variable domain, completed using reference TRBV7-9 and TRBJ1-6, is DTGVSQNPRHKITKRGQNVTFRCDPISEHNRLYWYRQTLGQGPEFLTYFQNEAQLEKSRLLSDRFSAERPKGSFSTLEIQRTEQGDSAMYLCASRQGTRRDSPLHFGNGTRLTVT.

The V call is TRBV6-5, the J call TRBJ1-5; D is unresolved. The CDR3 is made up of 12 amino acids. The V gene lost 11 bases and the J gene lost 6 bases, with 14 bases spanning the gap. Germline CDR1 reads MNHEY; CDR2 reads SVGAGI. CDR3 sequence (DNA): TGTGCCGTCCGTGATTTGGGTCAGCCCCAGCATTTT. Its translation is CAVRDLGQPQHF.

This clonotype has ten or more counts. This rearrangement joins TRBV28 to TRBJ1-2; perhaps TRBD1 as D (5 bases). This CDR3 is 13 amino acids long. Germline-derived CDR1 and CDR2 are MDHEN and SYDVKM. Trimming pared 8 bases from V and 2 bases from J, leaving 12 bases between. The CDR3 protein is CASWTGLNYGYTF. The CDR3, as DNA: TGTGCCAGCTGGACGGGACTCAACTATGGCTACACCTTC.

On this clonotype itself: At one of its ends the junction is not consistent with the germline gene, which may arise from a read error. J is TRBJ2-2 and V is TRBV24-1, with D possibly being TRBD2 (5 bases). This CDR3 region has 15 residues. Germline V gene sequence: CDR1 KGHDR, CDR2 SFDVKD. CDR3 DNA sequence: TGTGCCACCAGTGATTTGCGGAGGAACACCGGGGAGCTGCTTTTT. This codes for CATSDLRRNTGELLF.

The chain is built from TRBV27 and TRBJ1-4; D not resolved. The CDR3 loop spans 14 amino acids. Trimming shortened V by 3 bases and J by 5 bases, and 10 bases separated the two germline ends. Per the germline V gene, CDR1 is MNHEY and CDR2 is SMNVEV (reference sequence). The CDR3: CASSLWAGNEKLFF. CDR3 DNA sequence: TGTGCCAGCAGTTTGTGGGCCGGCAATGAAAAACTGTTTTTT.

This clonotype was detected once. A single base separates this from a much larger clone, so it may be a read error. This chain links TRBV10-3 with TRBJ2-3; D uncertain. Germline CDR1 ENHRY, CDR2 SYGVKD. Trimming pared 2 bases from V and 3 bases from J, leaving 15 bases between. This CDR3 region has 16 residues. CDR3 region: CAISEGLGGPTDTQYF. The DNA of the CDR3 is TGTGCCATCAGTGAGGGGCTCGGCGGACCTACAGATACGCAGTATTTT.

The rearrangement joins TRBV7-3 to TRBJ1-6, with D perhaps TRBD1 (5 bases). The CDR3 spans 15 residues. The V gene's germline CDR1 is SGHTA and CDR2 FQGTGA. Trimming took off 2 bases at V and 10 bases at J, with 15 bases between the two ends. For the CDR3, the DNA is TGTGCCAGCAGCTTAGTTCGGGGGACGGGATCACCCCTCCACTTT. As protein: CASSLVRGTGSPLHF.

In regard to this clonotype: This may stem from a read error, because a much larger clone lies one nucleotide away. This sequence joins TRBV7-9 and TRBJ1-2, with TRBD1 matching over 7 bases. Per the germline V gene, CDR1 is SEHNR and CDR2 is FQNEAQ (reference sequence). There are 13 residues in the CDR3. J gave up 7 bases and V 8 bases, and 10 bases lay outside the gene matches. The CDR3 bases are TGTGCCAGCCCGGGGACAGCCTTGACTGGCTACACCTTC. Translation gives CASPGTALTGYTF.

This clonotype was seen many times. The V call is TRBV2, the J call TRBJ2-7; tentatively, D is TRBD2 (6 bases). The germline CDR1 and CDR2 sequences are SNHLY and FYNNEI. This CDR3 contains 16 residues. V dropped 4 bases and J dropped 1 base, with 17 bases sitting between them. The CDR3 loop is CASSAGGTGTSYEQYF. In DNA, the CDR3 is TGTGCCAGCAGTGCAGGAGGGACTGGCACATCCTACGAGCAGTACTTC.